Below, 9 T cell receptor beta chains from the same sample are listed, as sequenced in a study of blood T cell repertoires in COVID-19. Clones were sequenced by immunoSEQ multiplex PCR, and TCRdb holds only the in-frame ones, with some missing. There are under 300,000 clones in the sample; 85% to 90% occur only once, and less than 5% lies in the top ten. Sequenced sample: peripheral blood. Receptors were obtained from a woman aged 40 to 55 who had recovered from COVID-19.

The chain couples TRBV5-4 to TRBJ2-7; D may be TRBD1 (8 bases). The CDR3 runs to 15 residues. The V and J ends lost 3 bases and 2 bases respectively, with 15 bases between them. From germline, CDR1 is SGHNT and CDR2 YYREEE (reference sequence). CDR3 region: CASSWATGGAYEQYF. The CDR3 DNA follows: TGTGCCAGCAGCTGGGCCACAGGGGGGGCCTACGAGCAGTACTTC. The full variable domain, completed using reference TRBV5-4 and TRBJ2-7, is ETGVTQSPTHLIKTRGQQVTLRCSSQSGHNTVSWYQQALGQGPQFIFQYYREEENGRGNFPPRFSGLQFPNYSSELNVNALELDDSALYLCASSWATGGAYEQYFGPGTRLTVT.

The V call is TRBV21-1, the J call TRBJ1-1. TRBV21-1 is recorded as a pseudogene. This CDR3 contains 14 residues. CDR3 amino acids: CASSKVRGYTEAFF. In DNA, the CDR3 is TGTGCCAGCAGCAAAGTGAGAGGGTACACTGAAGCTTTCTTT.

The gene calls are TRBV25-1 and TRBJ1-2; D is unresolved. Per germline, CDR1 MGHDK and CDR2 SYGVNS. The CDR3 is 14 residues long. Trimming took off 0 bases at V and 1 base at J, with 6 bases between the two ends. This chain's CDR3 is CASSEYGVNYGYTF. CDR3 DNA sequence: TGTGCCAGCAGTGAATACGGGGTTAACTATGGCTACACCTTC.

CDR3 sequence: CASSHPRTGRWDNSPLHF. The CDR3 DNA is TGTGCCAGCAGTCATCCCAGGACCGGGAGGTGGGATAATTCACCCCTCCACTTT. The rearrangement links TRBV28 to TRBJ1-6; D is unresolved. The germline V gene encodes CDR1 MDHEN and CDR2 SYDVKM. This CDR3 comprises 18 residues. Trimming removed 5 bases at V and 5 bases at J, with 22 bases between.

The chain combines TRBV4-1 with TRBJ1-1; 8 nucleotides align to TRBD1. Germline trimming cut 0 bases from V and 0 bases from J; bases unmatched to any gene: 9. The length of the CDR3 is 18 residues. The germline V gene has CDR1 MGHRA and CDR2 YSYEKL. This CDR3 is CASSQDSGGMKMNTEAFF. The CDR3 DNA follows: TGCGCCAGCAGCCAAGATTCAGGGGGCATGAAAATGAACACTGAAGCTTTCTTT.

V usage is TRBV7-6 and J usage is TRBJ2-6; 7 bases agree with TRBD1. Germline CDR1 SGHVS, CDR2 FNYEAQ. The CDR3 contains 15 residues. V lost 5 bases and J lost 2; bases outside the gene matches: 3. The CDR3 DNA sequence: TGTGCCAGCAGCCTAGGGGGCGCTGGGGCCAACGTCCTGACTTTC. Amino acids: CASSLGGAGANVLTF.

CDR3 nucleotide sequence: TGTGCCAGCACCTCTGGGGAGGGGCACGAGCAGTACGTC. The encoded protein is CASTSGEGHEQYV. The V gene is TRBV6-5, the J gene TRBJ2-7, with TRBD2 identical over 7 bases. CDR1 and CDR2 from the germline V gene are MNHEY and SVGAGI. The CDR3 extends over 13 amino acids. Unmatched junction bases numbered 8, after V lost 7 bases and J lost 5 bases.

The V call is TRBV20-1, the J call TRBJ2-1, with 11 positions matching TRBD2. V dropped 3 bases and J dropped 8; count of bases not matched to a gene: 15. CDR1 DFQATT and CDR2 SNEGSKA come from the germline V gene (reference sequence). The CDR3 has 17 residues. CDR3 loop: CSASLNSGGAELDEQFF. The CDR3 DNA follows: TGCAGTGCTAGTCTCAATAGCGGGGGGGCCGAATTAGATGAGCAGTTCTTC.

The rearrangement joins TRBV5-4 to TRBJ1-5; TRBD1 might be the D (5 bases). Germline assignment: CDR1 SGHNT and CDR2 YYREEE (reference sequence). The V end was cut by 2 bases, the J end by 3 bases, with 18 bases between. The CDR3 is made up of 17 amino acids. This CDR3 is CASSFKTQGSVNQPQHF. The CDR3 coding sequence is TGTGCCAGCAGCTTCAAGACCCAGGGTTCCGTCAATCAGCCCCAGCATTTT.